The clone carrying this T cell receptor beta chain was counted only a few times. The CDR3 sequence is 13 residues long. Germline CDR1 reads SQVTM; CDR2 reads ANQGSEA. Between the trimmed V and J ends, which lost 6 bases and 1 base, there was a span of 12 bases. Using immunoSEQ multiplex PCR, the repertoire was profiled, and TCRdb retains in-frame clones only, with some absent. The profile shows 10,000 to 15,000 clones, about three quarters of them singletons. The entry originates in a study of tumor-infiltrating lymphocytes in localized non-small cell lung cancer. V and J are TRBV29-1 and TRBJ1-2; D perhaps matches TRBD1 (5 bases). The sequencing input was uninvolved lung tissue not adjacent to the tumor. The clonotype comes from a human donor with non-small cell lung cancer. CDR3 sequence reads: CSVAAGDNYGYTF. CDR3 sequence (DNA): TGCAGCGTCGCGGCGGGGGATAACTATGGCTACACCTTC.